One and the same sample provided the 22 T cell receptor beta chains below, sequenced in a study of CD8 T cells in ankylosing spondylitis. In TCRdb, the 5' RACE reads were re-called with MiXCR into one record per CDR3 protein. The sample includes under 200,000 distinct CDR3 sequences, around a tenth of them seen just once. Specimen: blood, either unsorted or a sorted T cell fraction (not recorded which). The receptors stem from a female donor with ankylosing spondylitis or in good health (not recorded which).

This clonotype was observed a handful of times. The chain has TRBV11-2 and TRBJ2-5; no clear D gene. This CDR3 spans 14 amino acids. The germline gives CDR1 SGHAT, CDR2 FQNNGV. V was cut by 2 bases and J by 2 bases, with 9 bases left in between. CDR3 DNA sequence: TGTGCCAGCAGCTTAACGATAGAACAAGAGACCCAGTACTTC. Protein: CASSLTIEQETQYF.

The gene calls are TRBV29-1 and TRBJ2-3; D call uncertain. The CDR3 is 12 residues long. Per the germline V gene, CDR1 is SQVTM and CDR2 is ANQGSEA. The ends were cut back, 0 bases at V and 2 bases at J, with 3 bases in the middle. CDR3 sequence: CSVEDTTDTQYF. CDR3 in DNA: TGCAGCGTTGAAGATACCACAGATACGCAGTATTTT.

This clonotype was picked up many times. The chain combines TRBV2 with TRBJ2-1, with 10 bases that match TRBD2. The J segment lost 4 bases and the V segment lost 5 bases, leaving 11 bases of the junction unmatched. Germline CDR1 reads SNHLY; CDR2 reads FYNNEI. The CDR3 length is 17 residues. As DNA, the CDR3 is TGTGCCAGCAGTCCCTCAGGTGGACTAGCGGTTTACAATGAGCAGTTCTTC. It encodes CASSPSGGLAVYNEQFF.

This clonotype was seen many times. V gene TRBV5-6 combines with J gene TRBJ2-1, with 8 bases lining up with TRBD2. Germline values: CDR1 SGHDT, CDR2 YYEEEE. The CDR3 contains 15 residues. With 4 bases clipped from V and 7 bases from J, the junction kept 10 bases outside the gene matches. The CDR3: CASSPPSGTRNEQFF. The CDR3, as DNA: TGTGCCAGCAGCCCCCCGTCCGGGACTAGGAATGAGCAGTTCTTC.

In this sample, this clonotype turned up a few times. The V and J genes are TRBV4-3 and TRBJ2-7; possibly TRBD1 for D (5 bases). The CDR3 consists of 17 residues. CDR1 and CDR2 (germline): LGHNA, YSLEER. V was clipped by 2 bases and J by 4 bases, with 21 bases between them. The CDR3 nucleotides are TGCGCCAGCAGCCAATCGCACCAGGGCTCTCTGGCTTACGAGCAGTACTTC. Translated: CASSQSHQGSLAYEQYF.

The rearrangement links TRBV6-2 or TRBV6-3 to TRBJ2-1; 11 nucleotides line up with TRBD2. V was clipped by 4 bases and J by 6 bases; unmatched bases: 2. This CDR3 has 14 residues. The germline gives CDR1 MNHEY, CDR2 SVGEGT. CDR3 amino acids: CASSLAGGVNEQFF. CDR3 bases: TGTGCCAGCAGTTTAGCGGGAGGGGTCAATGAGCAGTTCTTC.

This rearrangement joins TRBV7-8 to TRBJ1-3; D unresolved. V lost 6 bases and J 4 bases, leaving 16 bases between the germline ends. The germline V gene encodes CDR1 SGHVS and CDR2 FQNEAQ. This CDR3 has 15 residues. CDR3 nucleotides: TGTGCCAGCAGTCGCCTGGGATCAGGAGGAAACACCATATATTTT. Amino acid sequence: CASSRLGSGGNTIYF.

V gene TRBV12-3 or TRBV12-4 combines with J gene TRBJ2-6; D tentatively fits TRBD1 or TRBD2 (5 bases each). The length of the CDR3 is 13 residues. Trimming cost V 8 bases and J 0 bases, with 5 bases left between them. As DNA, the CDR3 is TGTGCCAGCGGGGGCTCTGGGGCCAACGTCCTGACTTTC. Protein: CASGGSGANVLTF.

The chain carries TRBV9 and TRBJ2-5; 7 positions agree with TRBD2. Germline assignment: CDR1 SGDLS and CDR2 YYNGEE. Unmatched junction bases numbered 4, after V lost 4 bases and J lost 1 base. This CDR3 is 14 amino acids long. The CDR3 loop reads CASSSGGIQETQYF. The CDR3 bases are TGTGCCAGCAGCTCCGGGGGGATCCAAGAGACCCAGTACTTC.

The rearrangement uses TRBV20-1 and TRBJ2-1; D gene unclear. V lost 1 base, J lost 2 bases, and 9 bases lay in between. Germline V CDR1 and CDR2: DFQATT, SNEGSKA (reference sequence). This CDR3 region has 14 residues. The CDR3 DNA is TGCAGTGCTAGAGGTCGATCCCCCTACAATGAGCAGTTCTTC. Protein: CSARGRSPYNEQFF.

Written as DNA, the CDR3 is TGTGCCACCAGCAGAGATGGGCCTAGAAGAGGGGGAGATACGCAGTATTTT. It specifies CATSRDGPRRGGDTQYF. The genes are TRBV15 and TRBJ2-3; possible D gene TRBD1, 6 bases. The CDR3 has 17 amino acids. Trimming stripped 0 bases from V and 5 bases from J, with 18 bases between. Per the germline V gene, CDR1 is LNHNV and CDR2 is YYDKDF (reference sequence).

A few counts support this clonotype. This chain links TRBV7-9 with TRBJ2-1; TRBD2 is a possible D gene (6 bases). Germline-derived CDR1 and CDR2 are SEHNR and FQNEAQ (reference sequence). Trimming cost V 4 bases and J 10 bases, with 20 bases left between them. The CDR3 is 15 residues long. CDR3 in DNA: TGTGCCAGCAGCTCTGTGGGGGGAGTCCAAAGGGAGCAGTTCTTC. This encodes CASSSVGGVQREQFF.

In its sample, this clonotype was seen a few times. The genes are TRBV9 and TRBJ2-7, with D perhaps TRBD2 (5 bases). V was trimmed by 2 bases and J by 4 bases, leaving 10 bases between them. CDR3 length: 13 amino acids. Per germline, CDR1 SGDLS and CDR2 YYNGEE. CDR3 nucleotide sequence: TGTGCCAGCAGCGTGGGTCGGGATTACGAGCAGTACTTC. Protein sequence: CASSVGRDYEQYF.

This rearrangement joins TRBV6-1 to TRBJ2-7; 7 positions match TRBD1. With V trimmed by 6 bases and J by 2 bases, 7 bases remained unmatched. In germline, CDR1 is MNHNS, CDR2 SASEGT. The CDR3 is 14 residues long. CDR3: CASSVGGEAYEQYF. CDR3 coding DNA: TGTGCCAGCAGCGTAGGGGGCGAAGCCTACGAGCAGTACTTC.

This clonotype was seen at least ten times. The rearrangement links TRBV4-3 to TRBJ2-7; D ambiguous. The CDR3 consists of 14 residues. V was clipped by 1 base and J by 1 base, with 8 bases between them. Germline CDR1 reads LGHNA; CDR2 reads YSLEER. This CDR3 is CASSQGYSSYEQYF. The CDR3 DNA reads TGCGCCAGCAGCCAAGGTTACAGTTCCTACGAGCAGTACTTC.

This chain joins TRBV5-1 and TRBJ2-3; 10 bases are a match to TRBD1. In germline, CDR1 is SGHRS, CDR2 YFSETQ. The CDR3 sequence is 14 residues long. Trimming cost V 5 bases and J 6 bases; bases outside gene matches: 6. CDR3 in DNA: TGCGCCAGCAGTTCCGGGACAGGGGTGGATACGCAGTATTTT. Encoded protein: CASSSGTGVDTQYF. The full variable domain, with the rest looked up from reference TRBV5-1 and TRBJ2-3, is KAGVTQTPRYLIKTRGQQVTLSCSPISGHRSVSWYQQTPGQGLQFLFEYFSETQRNKGNFPGRFSGRQFSNSRSEMNVSTLELGDSALYLCASSSGTGVDTQYFGPGTRLTVL.

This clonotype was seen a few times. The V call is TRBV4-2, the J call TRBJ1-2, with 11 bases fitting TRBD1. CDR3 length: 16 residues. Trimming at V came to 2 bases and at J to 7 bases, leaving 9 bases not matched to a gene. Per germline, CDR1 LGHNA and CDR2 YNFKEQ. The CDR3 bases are TGTGCCAGCAGCCAAACTCGGGGACAGGGGGTATTTGGCTACACCTTC. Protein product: CASSQTRGQGVFGYTF.

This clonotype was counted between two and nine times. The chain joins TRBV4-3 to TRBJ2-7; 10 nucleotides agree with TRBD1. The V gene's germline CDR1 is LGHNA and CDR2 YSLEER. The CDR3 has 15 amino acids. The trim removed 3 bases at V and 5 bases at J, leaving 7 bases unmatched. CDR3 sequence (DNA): TGCGCCAGCAGCCAGGAAAGACAGGGGGCGGACGAGCAGTACTTC. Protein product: CASSQERQGADEQYF.

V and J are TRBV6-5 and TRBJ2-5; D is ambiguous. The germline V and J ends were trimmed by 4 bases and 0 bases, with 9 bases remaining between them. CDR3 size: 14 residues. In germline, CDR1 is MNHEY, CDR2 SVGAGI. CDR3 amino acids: CASSSHYYQETQYF. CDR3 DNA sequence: TGTGCCAGCAGTTCTCATTATTACCAAGAGACCCAGTACTTC.

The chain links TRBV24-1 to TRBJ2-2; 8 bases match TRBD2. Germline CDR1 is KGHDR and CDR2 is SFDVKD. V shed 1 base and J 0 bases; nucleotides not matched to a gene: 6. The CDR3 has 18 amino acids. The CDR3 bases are TGTGCCACCAGTGATTTTCGGCTTAGCGGGACGAACACCGGGGAGCTGTTTTTT. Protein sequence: CATSDFRLSGTNTGELFF.

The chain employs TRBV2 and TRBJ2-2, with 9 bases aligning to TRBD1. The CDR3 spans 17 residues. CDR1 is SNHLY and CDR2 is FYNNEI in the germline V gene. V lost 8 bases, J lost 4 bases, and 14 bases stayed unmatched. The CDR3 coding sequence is TGTGCCAGCTTAGCAGTCCCGGGACAGGGCATCACCGGGGAGCTGTTTTTT. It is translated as CASLAVPGQGITGELFF.

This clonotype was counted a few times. Here the CDR3 DNA reads TGTGCCAGCAGTAAATACTCGGGGCGCGGCTCCTACGAGCAGTACTTC. This gives the protein CASSKYSGRGSYEQYF. V and J are TRBV12-3 or TRBV12-4 and TRBJ2-7, with D possibly being TRBD1 or TRBD2 (5 bases each). The V and J ends lost 5 bases and 0 bases respectively, with 17 bases between them. The CDR3 has 16 residues.